One and the same sample provided the 30 T cell receptor beta chains below, sequenced in a study of OX40 agonist ivuxolimab in advanced cancers. Only in-frame clones appear in the TCRdb table, and some are missing; sequencing was by immunoSEQ multiplex PCR. The data show 65,000 to 70,000 clones, 75% to 80% seen once. The sequencing here drew on CD4+ or CD8+ T cells sorted from blood, taken in a trial of the OX40 agonist ivuxolimab. The source of these receptors is an adult with an advanced solid tumor such as melanoma, head and neck, liver or kidney cancer.

The chain uses TRBV2 and TRBJ1-4; unclear D gene. This CDR3 has 15 residues. The germline CDR1 and CDR2 sequences are SNHLY and FYNNEI. V was cut by 6 bases and J by 5 bases, with 16 bases left in between. The CDR3: CASRTNYGPNEKLFF. The CDR3 DNA reads TGTGCCAGCAGGACGAACTACGGGCCAAATGAAAAACTGTTTTTT.

This chain uses TRBV18 with TRBJ1-2; 8 bases match TRBD1. Germline CDR1 KGHSH, CDR2 LQKENI. V trimming: 3 bases; J trimming: 8 bases; junction bases outside the gene matches: 11. The CDR3 has 15 amino acids. CDR3 loop: CASSPGTGPQGGYTF. The CDR3 nucleotides are TGTGCCAGCTCACCCGGGACAGGTCCACAGGGGGGCTACACCTTC.

The chain is built from TRBV7-9 and TRBJ2-7; D is perhaps TRBD1 or TRBD2 (7 bases each). Germline assignment: CDR1 SEHNR and CDR2 FQNEAQ (reference sequence). The CDR3 loop spans 17 amino acids. The germline V and J ends were trimmed by 5 bases and 2 bases, with 22 bases remaining between them. The CDR3 sequence: CASSQGGGDGATYEQYF. CDR3 nucleotide sequence: TGTGCCAGCAGCCAGGGGGGAGGGGACGGAGCAACCTACGAGCAGTACTTC.

In nucleotides, the CDR3 is TGTGCCATCAGTCCACCGGGACTAGCGGGAGGGCCGCCTGAGCAGTTCTTC. Amino acids: CAISPPGLAGGPPEQFF. The rearrangement joins TRBV10-3 to TRBJ2-1; 16 bases align to TRBD2. The CDR3 has 17 residues. Trimming cost V 5 bases and J 9 bases; bases outside gene matches: 10. Per germline, CDR1 ENHRY and CDR2 SYGVKD.

This clone occurred once. CDR3 nucleotide sequence: TGCAGTGACCGGTTGGCAGATACGCAGTATTTT. This sequence encodes CSDRLADTQYF. The rearrangement joins TRBV20-1 to TRBJ2-3; D unclear. CDR1 is DFQATT and CDR2 is SNEGSKA in the germline V gene (reference sequence). The germline V and J ends were trimmed by 7 bases and 4 bases, with 9 bases remaining between them. The CDR3 is 11 residues long.

The rearrangement uses TRBV7-3 and TRBJ2-5; D ambiguous. Trimming took 0 bases from V and 5 from J, leaving 7 bases between them. CDR1 and CDR2 (germline): SGHTA, FQGTGA. The CDR3 has 13 amino acids. The CDR3 region is CASSLTLGETQYF. In DNA form, the CDR3 reads TGTGCCAGCAGCTTAACCTTAGGGGAGACCCAGTACTTC.

The J gene is TRBJ2-7, the V gene TRBV15; no firm D call. Germline assignment: CDR1 LNHNV and CDR2 YYDKDF (reference sequence). The CDR3 loop spans 14 amino acids. Trimming pared 3 bases from V and 2 bases from J, leaving 11 bases between. The CDR3 sequence is CATSRSGEAYEQYF. CDR3 sequence (DNA): TGTGCCACCAGCAGGTCCGGTGAGGCCTACGAGCAGTACTTC. The complete variable domain, with remaining parts taken from reference TRBV15 and TRBJ2-7, reads DAMVIQNPRYQVTQFGKPVTLSCSQTLNHNVMYWYQQKSSQAPKLLFHYYDKDFNNEADTPDNFQSRRPNTSFCFLDIRSPGLGDTAMYLCATSRSGEAYEQYFGPGTRLTVT.

The chain links TRBV19 to TRBJ2-3; no reliable D call. CDR1 LNHDA and CDR2 SQIVND come from the germline V gene (reference sequence). V was trimmed by 1 base and J by 3 bases, leaving 14 bases between them. The CDR3 is 16 residues long. The CDR3 DNA reads as TGTGCCAGTAGTATAGCGGCCGGGTCTTGGACAGATACGCAGTATTTT. The encoded protein is CASSIAAGSWTDTQYF. Full variable domain (rest looked up from reference TRBV19 and TRBJ2-3): DGGITQSPKYLFRKEGQNVTLSCEQNLNHDAMYWYRQDPGQGLRLIYYSQIVNDFQKGDIAEGYSVSREKKESFPLTVTSAQKNPTAFYLCASSIAAGSWTDTQYFGPGTRLTVL.

V and J are TRBV28 and TRBJ2-5; D is unresolved. This CDR3 has 12 amino acids. Germline CDR1 is MDHEN and CDR2 is SYDVKM. V lost 10 bases and J 1 base, leaving 10 bases between the germline ends. The CDR3 sequence is CAIPRSQETQYF. Here the CDR3 DNA reads TGTGCCATCCCCCGTTCCCAAGAGACCCAGTACTTC.

The chain joins TRBV30 to TRBJ2-2; perhaps TRBD2 as D (7 bases). The V and J ends lost 2 bases and 3 bases respectively, with 22 bases between them. The CDR3 is 18 amino acids. Germline-derived CDR1 and CDR2 are GTSNPN and SVGIG (reference sequence). CDR3 in amino acids: CAWSSPPRGGQDTGELFF. CDR3 DNA: TGTGCCTGGAGTTCCCCCCCGAGGGGGGGGCAAGACACCGGGGAGCTGTTTTTT.

The chain recombines TRBV28 with TRBJ2-2; TRBD1 aligns across 8 bases. This CDR3 region has 14 residues. V shed 5 bases and J 6 bases; nucleotides not matched to a gene: 5. The germline V gene encodes CDR1 MDHEN and CDR2 SYDVKM. The CDR3 spells CASSTGQVAGELFF. CDR3 DNA: TGTGCCAGCAGTACGGGACAGGTGGCCGGGGAGCTGTTTTTT.

This chain uses TRBV11-2 with TRBJ1-1; D unclear. Trimming pared 2 bases from V and 1 base from J, leaving 5 bases between. The CDR3 runs to 13 residues. Per the germline V gene, CDR1 is SGHAT and CDR2 is FQNNGV. This chain's CDR3 is CASSLQPNTEAFF. The DNA of the CDR3 is TGTGCCAGCAGCTTACAACCGAACACTGAAGCTTTCTTT.

The gene calls are TRBV5-1 and TRBJ2-2; possibly TRBD1 or TRBD2 for D (6 bases each). Trimming removed 4 bases at V and 7 bases at J, with 17 bases between. The V gene's germline CDR1 is SGHRS and CDR2 YFSETQ. The CDR3 is 15 amino acids. The CDR3 here is CASSGWIRGRGELFF. The CDR3 DNA reads TGCGCCAGCAGCGGCTGGATTCGGGGGCGCGGGGAGCTGTTTTTT.

The rearrangement joins TRBV19 to TRBJ2-3, with TRBD1 as a possible D gene (5 bases). Trimming pared 2 bases from V and 2 bases from J, leaving 8 bases between. The CDR3 contains 14 residues. Germline CDR1 and CDR2: LNHDA and SQIVND (reference sequence). CDR3 in amino acids: CASSIQGSTDTQYF. Written as DNA, the CDR3 is TGTGCCAGTAGTATACAGGGTTCCACAGATACGCAGTATTTT.

J is TRBJ2-1 and V is TRBV11-2; the match to TRBD2 covers 7 bases. V trimming: 4 bases; J trimming: 5 bases; junction bases outside the gene matches: 11. Germline V gene sequence: CDR1 SGHAT, CDR2 FQNNGV. The CDR3 totals 16 residues. CDR3 coding DNA: TGTGCCAGCAGCTCGCTGCGGGGAGGGAGAAACAATGAGCAGTTCTTC. This sequence encodes CASSSLRGGRNNEQFF.

The chain couples TRBV19 to TRBJ2-3, with D perhaps TRBD2 (6 bases). The CDR3 spans 14 residues. Trimming cost V 5 bases and J 0 bases, with 9 bases left between them. CDR1 is LNHDA, CDR2 SQIVND, per germline (reference sequence). CDR3 coding DNA: TGTGCCAGTAGTGAGGCGGGAAGCACAGATACGCAGTATTTT. Its protein product is CASSEAGSTDTQYF.

This clone has more than one count but fewer than ten. The V call is TRBV21-1, the J call TRBJ2-1. TRBV21-1 is a pseudogene. This CDR3 contains 14 residues. The CDR3 DNA sequence: TGTGCCGGCCAGAGGGGGGAATCCTACAATGAGCAGTTCTTC. Translating it yields CAGQRGESYNEQFF.

This clone has more than one count but fewer than ten. The chain is built from TRBV7-9 and TRBJ1-2, with 7 nucleotides matching TRBD1. The trim removed 3 bases at V and 3 bases at J, leaving 1 base unmatched. From germline, CDR1 is SEHNR and CDR2 FQNEAQ (reference sequence). The CDR3 contains 13 residues. The DNA for the CDR3 is TGTGCCAGCAGCTTTGGACAGGACTATGGCTACACCTTC. Translating gives CASSFGQDYGYTF.

The chain couples TRBV6-1 to TRBJ1-2; TRBD1 is a possible D gene (5 bases). The germline V gene has CDR1 MNHNS and CDR2 SASEGT. Trimming cost V 2 bases and J 4 bases, with 17 bases left between them. The CDR3 consists of 16 residues. The CDR3 DNA reads as TGTGCCAGCAGTGAAAATTGGGCAGGGCAGGGCTATGGCTACACCTTC. Its translation is CASSENWAGQGYGYTF.

V usage is TRBV2 and J usage is TRBJ2-4, with D unclear. The germline CDR1 and CDR2 sequences are SNHLY and FYNNEI. There are 15 residues in the CDR3. Deletions cut 6 bases from V and 0 bases from J, with 12 bases between. The chain's CDR3 is CASRELELAKNIQYF. CDR3 coding DNA: TGTGCCAGCAGGGAGTTGGAGCTAGCCAAAAACATTCAGTACTTC.

The chain carries TRBV5-8 and TRBJ2-6; 7 bases fit TRBD1. With V trimmed by 4 bases and J by 2 bases, 6 bases remained unmatched. Germline loops: CDR1 SGHTS, CDR2 YDEGEE. This CDR3 spans 16 amino acids. In DNA form, the CDR3 reads TGTGCCAGCAGCGGCGACAGGGCGCCTGGGGCCAACGTCCTGACTTTC. Translation: CASSGDRAPGANVLTF.

In this sample, this clone turned up once. The V call is TRBV18, the J call TRBJ2-3; 8 bases line up with TRBD1. The trim removed 2 bases at V and 1 base at J, leaving 5 bases unmatched. Germline CDR1 KGHSH, CDR2 LQKENI. This CDR3 has 16 amino acids. The CDR3 reads CASSPAGQGGTDTQYF. In nucleotides, the CDR3 is TGTGCCAGCTCACCAGCAGGACAGGGAGGCACAGATACGCAGTATTTT.

Only one count was recorded for this clone. The V call is TRBV4-2, the J call TRBJ2-7; the D is unclear. The CDR3 is made up of 13 amino acids. Trimming pared 1 base from V and 2 bases from J, leaving 6 bases between. The V gene's germline CDR1 is LGHNA and CDR2 YNFKEQ. CDR3: CASSQVRAYEQYF. In DNA form, the CDR3 reads TGTGCCAGCAGCCAAGTCCGAGCCTACGAGCAGTACTTC.

V gene TRBV5-5 combines with J gene TRBJ2-7; 10 nucleotides align to TRBD1. Per the germline V gene, CDR1 is SGHKS and CDR2 is YYEKEE (reference sequence). V shed 3 bases and J 0 bases; nucleotides not matched to a gene: 6. The CDR3 extends over 16 amino acids. CDR3 sequence: CASSSTGGFDSYEQYF. The CDR3 DNA reads as TGTGCCAGCAGCTCGACAGGGGGCTTTGACTCCTACGAGCAGTACTTC.

The V call is TRBV19, the J call TRBJ2-4; perhaps TRBD1 as D (6 bases). Between the trimmed V and J ends, which lost 9 bases and 6 bases, there was a span of 30 bases. Looked up from germline, CDR1 is LNHDA and CDR2 is SQIVND (reference sequence). CDR3 length: 18 amino acids. In nucleotides, the CDR3 is TGTGCCAGCCAGTATAGGGCCCGGGGACATGTCCCACCAAACATTCAGTACTTC. This translates into CASQYRARGHVPPNIQYF.

The V and J genes are TRBV7-3 and TRBJ1-2; 8 bases map to TRBD1. CDR3 length: 13 amino acids. Germline CDR1 reads SGHTA; CDR2 reads FQGTGA. After removal of 5 bases from V and 3 bases from J, the junction contained 2 bases not matched to a gene. In nucleotides, the CDR3 is TGTGCCAGCAGCCCGGGACAGGACTATGGCTACACCTTC. Its translation is CASSPGQDYGYTF.

The chain recombines TRBV7-9 with TRBJ2-4, with 8 bases that match TRBD1. The length of the CDR3 is 15 residues. V was clipped by 5 bases and J by 3 bases; unmatched bases: 6. Germline V gene data show CDR1 as SEHNR and CDR2 as FQNEAQ (reference sequence). The CDR3 region is CASSPETGDKNIQYF. The CDR3 DNA sequence: TGTGCCAGCAGCCCGGAGACAGGGGACAAAAACATTCAGTACTTC.

This clone was seen many times. The chain couples TRBV28 to TRBJ2-7; 8 bases map to TRBD1. CDR3 length: 16 amino acids. V was pared by 1 base and J by 1 base, with 6 bases of the junction left unmatched. Germline V gene lookup returns CDR1 MDHEN and CDR2 SYDVKM. The CDR3 reads CASSLFGTGRSYEQYF. The CDR3 coding sequence is TGTGCCAGCAGTTTATTTGGGACAGGCAGGTCCTACGAGCAGTACTTC.

This clone has just one count. The chain couples TRBV5-1 to TRBJ2-7; perhaps TRBD1 as D (5 bases). V dropped 1 base and J dropped 6 bases, with 11 bases sitting between them. The germline V gene has CDR1 SGHRS and CDR2 YFSETQ. The CDR3 has 13 amino acids. CDR3 residues: CASSLTQGGEQYF. CDR3 nucleotide sequence: TGCGCCAGCAGCTTGACCCAGGGTGGCGAGCAGTACTTC.

The chain joins TRBV2 to TRBJ2-2; possibly TRBD2 for D (5 bases). The CDR3 length is 15 residues. Trimming removed 4 bases at V and 4 bases at J, with 13 bases between. CDR1 SNHLY and CDR2 FYNNEI come from the germline V gene. For the CDR3, the DNA is TGTGCCAGCAGTGGAACGGGGTTTGGCACCGGGGAGCTGTTTTTT. Translating it yields CASSGTGFGTGELFF.